The 2 T cell receptor beta chains reported below all come from one sample, sequenced in a study of cytomegalovirus exposure and HLA in healthy donors. Data came from immunoSEQ multiplex PCR; TCRdb stores just in-frame clones and leaves some out. In the table there are 150,000 to 200,000 clones, roughly nine tenths of which are singletons. Sample: PBMCs. The receptor set was obtained from a woman aged 18-35 years in good health and CMV-seropositive.

The chain recombines TRBV9 with TRBJ2-7, with 7 positions matching TRBD2. The CDR3 is made up of 15 amino acids. Trimming removed 0 bases from V and 5 bases from J; junction bases left unmatched: 8. Germline values: CDR1 SGDLS, CDR2 YYNGEE. The CDR3 DNA sequence: TGTGCCAGCAGCGTAGAGGCGGGAGCGGGCAACGAGCAGTACTTC. Protein sequence: CASSVEAGAGNEQYF.

The chain links TRBV5-1 to TRBJ2-7; 7 bases line up with TRBD1. Trimming removed 4 bases from V and 2 bases from J; junction bases left unmatched: 12. This CDR3 has 16 amino acids. Germline V gene data show CDR1 as SGHRS and CDR2 as YFSETQ. The CDR3 loop reads CASSPQPGTVTYEQYF. The CDR3 DNA follows: TGCGCCAGCAGCCCCCAACCCGGGACAGTTACCTACGAGCAGTACTTC.